The present T cell receptor beta chain was sequenced within a study of blood T cell repertoires in COVID-19. Participants had their cohort set by participant-reported clinical history. V lost 7 bases to trimming and J lost 7 bases, with 20 bases between them. This CDR3 is 16 amino acids long. Germline assignment: CDR1 SEHNR and CDR2 FQNEAQ (reference sequence). Assay: immunoSEQ multiplex PCR; the TCRdb copy retains only in-frame clones and omits some. The top ten hold about 8.9% of the sample, which has approximately 210,000 clones, 81% seen once. This clone came up once. The specimen sequenced was PBMCs or T cells enriched from blood (not recorded which). The receptor was derived from a woman aged 45 to 65 with acute COVID-19. V usage is TRBV7-9 and J usage is TRBJ1-6, with D possibly matching TRBD1 (5 bases). CDR3 protein: CASTMNGGGRNSPLHF. The CDR3 DNA reads as TGTGCCAGCACTATGAATGGCGGGGGGAGGAATTCACCCCTCCACTTT.